The entry that follows covers one T cell receptor (beta chain) sequence. No antigen is known for it. Base qualities are missing; no much larger clone stands one base away. These data are taken from a study of blood T cell repertoires in COVID-19 (dated by TCRdb to about 2020). Looking at the study overall: Collaborator samples came from the United States, Italy and Spain and covered acute and convalescent phases of COVID-19. A de-identified subject ID, COVID-19 status, age in years and sex were almost always included in the sample metadata. HLA class I and class II types, where available, came from metadata supplied by the sample provider rather than from assay-based typing. The repertoires were released in a freely available public database intended as a resource for research on the immune response to SARS-CoV-2. The samples were drawn from two sources: the first 160 participants of the ongoing ImmuneRACE study, and 1,254 subjects contributed by 6 global collaborators. Subjects who had been exposed to COVID-19, were actively infected with it, or had recovered from it provided the deeply sampled blood TCRbeta repertoires that made up the dataset. The material from the prospective study consisted of cDNA or gDNA derived from T cells, B-cell-depleted T cells, or PBMCs. What the research found in general, with its limitations: How much clinical and demographic metadata was included differed by source and by participant, and the metadata was provided uncurated.

Participants in the prospective study were aged about 18 to 95 years, lived in some 24 United States geographic areas, and enrolled through a virtual design. To assign participants to cohorts, the prospective study relied on clinical history that participants themselves reported in a screening survey and a study questionnaire. In the prospective study, mobile phlebotomists collected whole blood, serum and a nasopharyngeal or oropharyngeal swab from each participant. Participants in the prospective study had the option to provide additional blood draws and questionnaires over a roughly 2-month period. Blood samples from the prospective study were shipped frozen or at room temperature prior to DNA extraction. Measured from the cysteine to the phenylalanine, the CDR3 is 14 residues long. Only CDR3 DNA is held: 42 bases, read in frame from base 1. V is cut by 5 bases and J by 7 bases, and the space between the germline ends is 15 bases. The germline V gene gives CDR1 as SGHAT and CDR2 as FQNNGV.

The immunoSEQ Assay, a bias-controlled multiplex PCR, was used to amplify TCRbeta CDR3 regions from genomic DNA. The paper's processing steps were these. Nucleated cell counts per sample were estimated from amplification of reference gene primers within the assay. To quantify the absolute abundance of each unique TCRbeta CDR3 rearrangement, sequence reads were collapsed and filtered. Productive Simpson clonality was computed per sample as the square root of Simpson's diversity index over productive rearrangements. Imported from immuneACCESS, the table was reduced by TCRdb to in-frame sequences with V and J called. These copies leave out some clones; in studies compared against another copy, an unresolved V gene accounts for under half, and the cause of the remainder is not known. V, J and clone size are taken as reported in that table, and D and trimming were inferred from the DNA itself. This sample comprises 250,000 to 350,000 clones, about 90% of them detected only once. Clones ranked in the top ten supply around 4.5% of the sample.

Material: PBMCs or T cells enriched from blood (not recorded which). The sequence joins TRBV11-2 to TRBJ2-1; perhaps TRBD2 is the D gene, with 5 bases matching. This receptor was identified in a woman aged 18-29 years with acute COVID-19. The CDR3 is CASSRSRVENEQFF. The sequenced DNA: TGTGCCAGCAGCCGTTCGAGGGTAGAGAATGAGCAGTTCTTC.